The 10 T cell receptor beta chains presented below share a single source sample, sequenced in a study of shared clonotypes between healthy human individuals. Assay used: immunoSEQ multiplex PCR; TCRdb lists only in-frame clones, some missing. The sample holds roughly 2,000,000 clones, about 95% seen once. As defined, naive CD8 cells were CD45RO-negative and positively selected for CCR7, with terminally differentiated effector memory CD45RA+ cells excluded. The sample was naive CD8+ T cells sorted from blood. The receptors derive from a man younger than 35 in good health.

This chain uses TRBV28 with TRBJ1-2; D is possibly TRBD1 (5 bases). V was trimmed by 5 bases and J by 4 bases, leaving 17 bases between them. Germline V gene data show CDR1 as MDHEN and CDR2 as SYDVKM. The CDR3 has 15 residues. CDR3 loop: CASSQRTTLGYGYTF. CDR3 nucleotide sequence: TGTGCCAGCAGTCAGCGGACAACTTTAGGCTATGGCTACACCTTC.

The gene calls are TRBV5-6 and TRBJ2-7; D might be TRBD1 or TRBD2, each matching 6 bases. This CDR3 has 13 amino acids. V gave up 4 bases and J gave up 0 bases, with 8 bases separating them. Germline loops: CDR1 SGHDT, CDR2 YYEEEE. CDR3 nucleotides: TGTGCCAGCAGCAGGGGGGTCTCCTACGAGCAGTACTTC. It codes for CASSRGVSYEQYF.

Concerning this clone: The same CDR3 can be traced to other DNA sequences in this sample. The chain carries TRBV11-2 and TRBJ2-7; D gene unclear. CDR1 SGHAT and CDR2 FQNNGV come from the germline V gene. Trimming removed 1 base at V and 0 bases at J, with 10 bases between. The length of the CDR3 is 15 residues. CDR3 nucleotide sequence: TGTGCCAGCAGCTTAGTTGCAGGAAGCTCCTACGAGCAGTACTTC. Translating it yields CASSLVAGSSYEQYF.

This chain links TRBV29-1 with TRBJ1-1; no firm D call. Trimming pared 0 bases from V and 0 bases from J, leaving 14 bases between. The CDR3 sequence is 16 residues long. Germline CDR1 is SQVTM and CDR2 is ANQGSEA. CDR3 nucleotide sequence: TGCAGCGTTGAAGATCATTTAGAGAGGCTGAACACTGAAGCTTTCTTT. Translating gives CSVEDHLERLNTEAFF.

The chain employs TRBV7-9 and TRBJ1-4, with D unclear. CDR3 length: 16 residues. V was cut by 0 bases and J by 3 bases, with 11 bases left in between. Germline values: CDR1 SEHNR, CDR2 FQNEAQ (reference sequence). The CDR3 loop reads CASSLARIGPNEKLFF. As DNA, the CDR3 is TGTGCCAGCAGCTTAGCCAGGATCGGCCCTAATGAAAAACTGTTTTTT.

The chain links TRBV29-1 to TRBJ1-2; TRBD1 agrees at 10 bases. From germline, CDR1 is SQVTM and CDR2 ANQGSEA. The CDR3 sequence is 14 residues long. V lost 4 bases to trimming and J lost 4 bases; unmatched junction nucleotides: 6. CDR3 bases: TGCAGCGTTGTGACAGGGGGCGCGGGCTATGGCTACACCTTC. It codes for CSVVTGGAGYGYTF.

CDR3 bases: TGCAGCGTCTTCGGGACAGGGAAGGGTGGCTACACCTTC. Protein: CSVFGTGKGGYTF. V gene TRBV29-1 combines with J gene TRBJ1-2, with 9 bases aligning to TRBD1. The CDR3 extends over 13 amino acids. With 6 bases clipped from V and 7 bases from J, the junction kept 9 bases outside the gene matches. CDR1 is SQVTM and CDR2 is ANQGSEA in the germline V gene.

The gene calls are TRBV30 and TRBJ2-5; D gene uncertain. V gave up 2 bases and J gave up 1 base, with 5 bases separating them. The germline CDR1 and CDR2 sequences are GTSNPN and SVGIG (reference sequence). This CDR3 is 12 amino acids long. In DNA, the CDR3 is TGTGCCTGGAGTCTTGTCCAAGAGACCCAGTACTTC. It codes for CAWSLVQETQYF.

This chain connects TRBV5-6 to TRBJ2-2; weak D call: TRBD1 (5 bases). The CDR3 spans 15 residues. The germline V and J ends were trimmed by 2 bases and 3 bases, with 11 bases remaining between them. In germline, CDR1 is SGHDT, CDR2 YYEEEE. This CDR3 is CASSFEQAYTGELFF. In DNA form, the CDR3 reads TGTGCCAGCAGCTTTGAACAGGCGTACACCGGGGAGCTGTTTTTT.

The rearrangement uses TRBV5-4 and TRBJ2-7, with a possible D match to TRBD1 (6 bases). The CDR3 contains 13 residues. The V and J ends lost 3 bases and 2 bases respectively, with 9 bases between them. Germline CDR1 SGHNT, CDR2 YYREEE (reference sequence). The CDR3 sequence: CASSSGQPYEQYF. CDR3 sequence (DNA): TGTGCCAGCAGCTCCGGACAGCCCTACGAGCAGTACTTC.